This T cell receptor (beta chain) emerged from a study of cytomegalovirus exposure and HLA in healthy donors (dated by TCRdb to about 2017). Study-level background: According to a later analysis, the 120 or so validation repertoires were produced on the same platform as the approximately 610 repertoires of the first cohort. The study was designed to test whether signatures of past pathogen exposure could be identified by cataloging public T cell receptors. Besides the first cohort of approximately 710 subjects, a separate validation cohort made up of about 120 different subjects was used. The study combined high-throughput TCR immunosequencing, statistical association of individual TCRs with disease status, and machine learning to predict cytomegalovirus infection status. Summary of the overall study and its limitations: According to the authors, the approach could potentially be generalized to other disease states and immunological phenotypes. In vitro tests confirmed that a few of the cytomegalovirus-associated TCR beta chains recognize cytomegalovirus antigens. In the study, about 150 TCR beta chains were listed as associated with cytomegalovirus. A later analysis found that TCRs clustered in the first cohort also tended to co-occur in the 130 or so validation repertoires, with more than 90% of cluster scores above 0. Most TCR sequences were observed very rarely across donors, whereas some public TCRs were present in many individuals. Cytomegalovirus status was reported to be diagnosed by the classifier with high specificity and sensitivity in both the original and validation cohorts. A later analysis lacked HLA typing for the validation cohort, so it scored co-occurrence in that cohort across all 120 or so repertoires.

Receptor libraries were prepared by the immunoSEQ multiplex PCR assay. Under the source paper's analysis protocol: A statistical classification framework was built for diagnosing cytomegalovirus status from the catalog of TCR beta chain sequences. TCRdb re-hosts the immuneACCESS table, in-frame sequences only. Its copies lack some clones; in the studies checked, an unresolved V gene accounts for under half of them, and the cause for the rest is not known. Clone size and the V and J calls come from that table; the DNA yielded D and trimming. Within this sample are some 100,000 clones, with roughly 83% of them counted one time only. The ten largest clonotypes hold around 5.1% of the sample. The donors belonged to the validation cohort of about 110 subjects, which was separate from the roughly 700-subject first cohort. Trimmed from V: 4 bases; trimmed from J: 4 bases; junction bases lacking a gene match: 9. From cysteine to phenylalanine, the CDR3 is 15 amino acids long. Only the CDR3 DNA is retained, 45 bases long and in frame from the first base. In the germline V gene (reference sequence), CDR1 corresponds to SEHNR and CDR2 to FQNEAQ.

Comments on this clone: Which antigen it targets is not known. Qualities for individual bases were not recorded, and no much larger clone is one base off.

The clonotype originates from a man aged 18 to 30 in good health and CMV-seronegative. Material for sequencing was PBMCs. Recombination joined TRBV7-9 with TRBJ1-2, with TRBD1 identical over 7 junction bases. CDR3 region: CASSSPGQPRYGYTF. The DNA sequence is as follows: TGTGCCAGCAGCTCGCCGGGACAGCCGCGCTATGGCTACACCTTC.